Detailed here is one T cell receptor (beta chain). This entry is derived from a study of T cells in Graves' hyperthyroidism and ophthalmopathy. Uncontrolled infection, other autoimmune disease, pregnancy or lactation led to exclusion. RNA transcripts were the template for amplifying TCR beta CDR3 regions. When the TCR CDR3 underwent first-round RT-PCR, the HTBI primer set was used. Each CDR3 protein gets one entry after TCRdb re-called the multiplex PCR reads with MiXCR. The table shows about 250,000 distinct CDR3 sequences, with 22% occurring only once. The germline V gene encodes CDR1 GTSNPN and CDR2 SVGIG (reference sequence). This CDR3 has 15 amino acids. The junction had 8 bases not matched to a gene; V was cut back by 2 bases and J by 3 bases.

The receptor comes from a man aged 25-45 years with Graves' ophthalmopathy. The sample was blood. V and J are TRBV30 and TRBJ2-3; 7 bases are a match to TRBD2. The CDR3 reads CAWSPGGRWTDTQYF. CDR3 DNA sequence: TGTGCCTGGAGTCCGGGCGGGAGATGGACAGATACGCAGTATTTT.